The rows below give T cell receptor beta chains drawn from one sample of a study of shared clonotypes between healthy human individuals. Measured with immunoSEQ multiplex PCR; TCRdb has only the in-frame clones, and not every one. Of some 1,100,000 clones detected, around 82% appear once; the ten largest clones hold more than 0.45%. The sequencing sample was made of memory CD4+ T cells from PBMCs. All receptors derive from a man younger than 35 in good health. Some clones in this sample may be carry-over from other donors' samples. Both conserved end residues are part of each CDR3. The order of the fields is J gene, CDR3 length, V gene, clone size, D gene, CDR3 protein, CDR3 DNA. D genes are given only for firm matches. The size field is filled for only some rows; it gives once, few, many or a size class.

>TRBJ2-1|15|TRBV28|.|.
CASSPRGLAIDEQFF
TGTGCCAGCAGTCCCAGGGGCCTAGCGATAGATGAGCAGTTCTTC
>TRBJ2-5|14|TRBV27|.|TRBD1
CASSRQGGRETQYF
TGTGCCAGCAGCCGCCAAGGGGGCAGGGAGACCCAGTACTTC
>TRBJ2-2|16|TRBV5-1|.|TRBD2
CASRTGLAGNTGELFF
TGCGCCAGCCGGACCGGACTAGCGGGAAACACCGGGGAGCTGTTTTTT
>TRBJ1-1|14|TRBV9|.|.
CASSVLGSNTEAFF
TGTGCCAGCAGCGTACTCGGGTCAAACACTGAAGCTTTCTTT
>TRBJ2-1|16|TRBV7-8|.|.
CASSRGGSSSYNEQFF
TGTGCCAGCAGCCGGGGAGGTTCTAGCTCCTACAATGAGCAGTTCTTC
>TRBJ2-1|12|TRBV29-1|.|.
CSVRNGYNEQFF
TGCAGCGTTCGAAACGGCTACAATGAGCAGTTCTTC
>TRBJ2-4|14|TRBV7-2|once|.
CASSPGRSKNIQYF
TGTGCCAGCAGTCCTGGACGGTCCAAAAACATTCAGTACTTC
>TRBJ2-7|13|TRBV7-2|once|.
CASSSMVHYEQYF
TGTGCCAGCAGCTCTATGGTTCACTACGAGCAGTACTTC
>TRBJ1-2|18|TRBV18|.|.
CASSSPGRGGAQNYGYTF
TGTGCCAGCTCTTCACCGGGTCGAGGGGGGGCGCAGAACTATGGCTACACCTTC
>TRBJ2-3|13|TRBV5-1|many|.
CASSLEITDTQYF
TGCGCCAGCAGCTTGGAGATTACAGATACGCAGTATTTT
>TRBJ2-7|18|TRBV11-2|.|TRBD2
CASSPTRRREGVLYEQYF
TGTGCCAGCAGCCCCACCCGGAGGCGGGAGGGGGTATTATACGAGCAGTACTTC
>TRBJ1-5|16|TRBV18|few|TRBD1
CASSPPGTGRNQPQHF
TGTGCCAGCTCACCACCAGGGACAGGGCGAAATCAGCCCCAGCATTTT
>TRBJ1-3|15|TRBV28|.|.
CASSREQLSGNTIYF
TGTGCCAGCAGTCGAGAGCAGCTCTCTGGAAACACCATATATTTT
>TRBJ2-7|13|TRBV29-1|.|TRBD1
CSVVQGALFEQYF
TGCAGCGTTGTTCAGGGGGCGCTTTTCGAGCAGTACTTC
>TRBJ2-1|11|TRBV2|.|.
CASSARDEQFF
TGTGCCAGCAGCGCCCGGGATGAGCAGTTCTTC
>TRBJ1-2|16|TRBV21-1|many|.
CASSENSRDRDYGYTF
TGTGCCAGCAGCGAAAACTCCCGGGACAGGGATTATGGCTACACCTTC
>TRBJ2-7|17|TRBV6-1|.|TRBD2
CASSEGVLAGGTYEQYF
TGTGCCAGCAGTGAAGGGGTGCTAGCGGGAGGTACCTACGAGCAGTACTTC
>TRBJ2-3|13|TRBV5-6|.|TRBD2
CASSPGTRGTQYF
TGTGCCAGCAGCCCTGGGACTAGAGGTACGCAGTATTTT
>TRBJ1-1|14|TRBV5-1|.|TRBD1
CASSRTGMNTEAFF
TGCGCCAGCAGCCGGACAGGGATGAACACTGAAGCTTTCTTT
>TRBJ1-1|13|TRBV30|.|.
CAWAQGWGTEAFF
TGTGCCTGGGCACAGGGCTGGGGCACTGAAGCTTTCTTT
>TRBJ2-2|17|TRBV18|.|.
CASSPQVYVQGTGELFF
TGTGCCAGCTCACCACAAGTTTATGTTCAGGGGACCGGGGAGCTGTTTTTT
>TRBJ2-5|17|TRBV27|few|TRBD2
CASSTRVVAGGWETQYF
TGTGCCAGCAGCACGCGGGTGGTAGCGGGAGGTTGGGAGACCCAGTACTTC
>TRBJ2-2|17|TRBV29-1|.|TRBD1
CSVGGFYRGSSTGELFF
TGCAGCGTTGGTGGTTTCTACAGGGGGTCGAGCACCGGGGAGCTGTTTTTT
>TRBJ2-3|15|TRBV7-9|.|.
CASSLVVPSTDTQYF
TGTGCCAGCAGCTTAGTCGTACCTAGCACAGATACGCAGTATTTT
>TRBJ2-5|16|TRBV5-6|.|TRBD1
CASSSGLGTGDETQYF
TGTGCCAGCAGCTCGGGGTTGGGGACAGGGGACGAGACCCAGTACTTC